A single sample gave rise to the 14 T cell receptor beta chains below, sequenced in a study of ipilimumab plus nivolumab after autologous stem cell transplantation (dated by TCRdb to the early 2020s). The method behind the library was the immunoSEQ multiplex PCR assay. TCRdb holds this immuneACCESS table with in-frame rearrangements only. Some clones are missing; in checked studies, unresolved V genes explain under half, and the rest has no known cause. This sample comprises around 20,000 clones, roughly 70% of them detected only once. The ten most abundant clones make up about 23% of the sample. This specimen consisted of PBMCs, obtained in a trial of ipilimumab plus nivolumab as post-transplant consolidation. Receptors originate from a male donor with diffuse large B-cell lymphoma.

The chain combines TRBV4-2 with TRBJ2-5; D gene ambiguous. The V gene's germline CDR1 is LGHNA and CDR2 YNFKEQ. The ends were cut back, 1 base at V and 2 bases at J, with 8 bases in the middle. The CDR3 runs to 14 residues. CDR3 protein: CASSQGGIQETQYF. The CDR3 DNA reads TGTGCCAGCAGCCAAGGGGGTATACAAGAGACCCAGTACTTC.

This sequence joins TRBV19 and TRBJ2-2; either TRBD1 or TRBD2 may fit D (5 bases each). Looked up from germline, CDR1 is LNHDA and CDR2 is SQIVND (reference sequence). The CDR3 spans 17 residues. The ends were cut back, 6 bases at V and 3 bases at J, with 20 bases in the middle. CDR3 DNA sequence: TGTGCCAGTAGGCCCCTATGGGAGACAGCAGACACCGGGGAGCTGTTTTTT. The encoded protein is CASRPLWETADTGELFF.

The gene calls are TRBV6-1 and TRBJ2-3, with D tentatively TRBD2 (6 bases). The CDR3 is 14 residues long. Trimming pared 6 bases from V and 6 bases from J, leaving 16 bases between. CDR1 is MNHNS and CDR2 is SASEGT in the germline V gene. The CDR3, as DNA: TGTGCCAGCAGAGACCGGGCCAGCGGGGATACGCAGTATTTT. Translation gives CASRDRASGDTQYF.

The CDR3 spells CAWSGGFRVSNTEAFF. The CDR3 region has the DNA TGTGCCTGGAGTGGGGGATTTAGAGTTTCGAACACTGAAGCTTTCTTT. V usage is TRBV30 and J usage is TRBJ1-1; no clear D gene. The CDR3 totals 16 residues. Germline V lookup: CDR1 GTSNPN, CDR2 SVGIG (reference sequence). Deletions cut 1 base from V and 1 base from J, with 16 bases between. The whole variable domain, remainder taken from reference TRBV30 and TRBJ1-1, is SQTIHQWPATLVQPVGSPLSLECTVEGTSNPNLYWYRQAAGRGLQLLFYSVGIGQISSEVPQNLSASRPQDRQFILSSKKLLLSDSGFYLCAWSGGFRVSNTEAFFGQGTRLTVV.

This clone was counted once. With a much larger clone just one base away, this may be a read error. This sequence joins TRBV7-9 and TRBJ1-1; D is ambiguous. The ends were cut back, 4 bases at V and 4 bases at J, with 16 bases in the middle. CDR1 and CDR2 from the germline V gene are SEHNR and FQNEAQ (reference sequence). The CDR3 has 15 amino acids. In DNA form, the CDR3 reads TGTGCCAGCAGCTCCCGGAACCGCTGGGGCACTGAAGCTTTCTTT. Protein sequence: CASSSRNRWGTEAFF.

The V and J genes are TRBV30 and TRBJ1-5; D unclear. Germline-derived CDR1 and CDR2 are GTSNPN and SVGIG (reference sequence). Trimming pared 1 base from V and 7 bases from J, leaving 11 bases between. The CDR3 sequence is 13 residues long. CDR3: CAWSAGGRQPQHF. DNA for the CDR3: TGTGCCTGGAGTGCGGGAGGACGGCAGCCCCAGCATTTT.

The V gene is TRBV19, the J gene TRBJ1-2; weak D call: TRBD1 (5 bases). The CDR3 is made up of 13 amino acids. V gave up 5 bases and J gave up 1 base, with 8 bases separating them. Germline V lookup: CDR1 LNHDA, CDR2 SQIVND (reference sequence). The CDR3: CASSGQGNYGYTF. In DNA, the CDR3 is TGTGCCAGTAGTGGGCAGGGTAACTATGGCTACACCTTC.

The chain carries TRBV10-3 and TRBJ2-2, with D possibly TRBD2 on 6 matching bases. Germline-derived CDR1 and CDR2 are ENHRY and SYGVKD. V lost 2 bases and J lost 3, with 10 bases in between. The length of the CDR3 is 15 residues. The CDR3 here is CAISETSSYTGELFF. The CDR3 nucleotides read TGTGCCATCAGTGAGACTAGCTCTTACACCGGGGAGCTGTTTTTT.

This chain joins TRBV4-1 and TRBJ1-4; tentatively, D is TRBD1 (5 bases). The CDR3 is made up of 18 amino acids. The germline gives CDR1 MGHRA, CDR2 YSYEKL. Trimming removed 1 base at V and 4 bases at J, with 19 bases between. The CDR3 spells CASSQGSLGGANNEKLFF. CDR3 in DNA: TGCGCCAGCAGCCAAGGATCCCTGGGCGGGGCGAATAATGAAAAACTGTTTTTT.

In this sample, this clone turned up a few times. The genes are TRBV30 and TRBJ2-5; D may correspond to TRBD1 or TRBD2 (5 bases each). This CDR3 contains 12 residues. From germline, CDR1 is GTSNPN and CDR2 SVGIG (reference sequence). Deletions cut 5 bases from V and 5 bases from J, with 12 bases between. DNA of the CDR3: TGTGCCTGGGCTGGGGGAATTGAGACCCAGTACTTC. Protein product: CAWAGGIETQYF.

The chain employs TRBV9 and TRBJ2-4; 11 positions match TRBD2. From germline, CDR1 is SGDLS and CDR2 YYNGEE. Trimming removed 3 bases from V and 2 bases from J; junction bases left unmatched: 10. There are 18 residues in the CDR3. The CDR3: CASSATPLAGDPKNIQYF. CDR3 bases: TGTGCCAGCAGCGCCACCCCACTAGCGGGAGACCCCAAAAACATTCAGTACTTC.

V usage is TRBV18 and J usage is TRBJ1-1; tentative D call: TRBD1 (6 bases). With 3 bases removed from V and 4 bases from J, the gap between germline ends came to 12 bases. Germline V gives CDR1 KGHSH, CDR2 LQKENI. There are 14 residues in the CDR3. For the CDR3, the DNA is TGTGCCAGCTCACCCCCGGGGGCGGGCACTGAAGCTTTCTTT. It translates to CASSPPGAGTEAFF.

V and J are TRBV7-8 and TRBJ2-7; D gene unclear. CDR1 and CDR2 (germline): SGHVS, FQNEAQ. The CDR3 has 13 residues. Deletions cut 2 bases from V and 7 bases from J, with 12 bases between. The CDR3 nucleotides read TGTGCCAGCAGCTTAAATTCGGGTCGTGAGCAGTACTTC. It specifies CASSLNSGREQYF.

V usage is TRBV28 and J usage is TRBJ2-5, with 8 bases aligning to TRBD2. The CDR3 is 15 residues long. Germline V gene data show CDR1 as MDHEN and CDR2 as SYDVKM. The junction had 9 bases not matched to a gene; V was cut back by 8 bases and J by 1 base. The CDR3 here is CASEPGGLSQETQYF. The CDR3 DNA sequence: TGTGCCAGCGAGCCGGGGGGGCTTTCCCAAGAGACCCAGTACTTC.